Below, one T cell receptor (beta chain) is given with its context. Its specificity is unknown. The sample belongs to a study of T cell responses to AZD1222 COVID-19 vaccine. The germline gives CDR1 GTSNPN, CDR2 SVGIG (reference sequence). Trimming took 3 bases from V and 9 from J, leaving 15 bases between them. This CDR3 has 14 amino acids. Libraries were prepared by immunoSEQ multiplex PCR; TCRdb keeps only in-frame clonotypes and omits some of them. In the table there are about 140,000 clones, roughly 92% of which are singletons. Study-wide points: Every sample of the repertoires postdated the peak T cell response. Unmutated regions of variants are reportedly targeted by nearly half of spike-specific TCRs. There were vaccine-associated CD4 TCRs across spike, dominant at 160-218 and 743-854.

The material sequenced was peripheral blood, taken 28 days after the second AZD1222 dose. This TCR derives from an adult who received the AZD1222 COVID-19 vaccine. The chain combines TRBV30 with TRBJ1-6; D might be TRBD1 (6 bases). As DNA, the CDR3 is TGTGCCTGGAGAGCCGAAAAGGACAGTTCACCCCTCCACTTT. Translation gives CAWRAEKDSSPLHF.